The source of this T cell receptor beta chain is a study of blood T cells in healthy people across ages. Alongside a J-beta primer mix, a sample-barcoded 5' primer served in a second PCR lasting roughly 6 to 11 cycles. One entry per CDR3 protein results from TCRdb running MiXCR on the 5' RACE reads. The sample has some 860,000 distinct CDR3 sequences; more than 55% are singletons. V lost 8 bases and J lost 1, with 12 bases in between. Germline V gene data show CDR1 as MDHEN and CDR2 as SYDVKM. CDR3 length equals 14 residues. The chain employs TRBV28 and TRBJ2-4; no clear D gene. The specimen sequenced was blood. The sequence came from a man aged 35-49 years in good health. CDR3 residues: CASFFSGAKNIQYF. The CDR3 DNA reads TGTGCCAGCTTCTTCAGTGGGGCCAAAAACATTCAGTACTTC.